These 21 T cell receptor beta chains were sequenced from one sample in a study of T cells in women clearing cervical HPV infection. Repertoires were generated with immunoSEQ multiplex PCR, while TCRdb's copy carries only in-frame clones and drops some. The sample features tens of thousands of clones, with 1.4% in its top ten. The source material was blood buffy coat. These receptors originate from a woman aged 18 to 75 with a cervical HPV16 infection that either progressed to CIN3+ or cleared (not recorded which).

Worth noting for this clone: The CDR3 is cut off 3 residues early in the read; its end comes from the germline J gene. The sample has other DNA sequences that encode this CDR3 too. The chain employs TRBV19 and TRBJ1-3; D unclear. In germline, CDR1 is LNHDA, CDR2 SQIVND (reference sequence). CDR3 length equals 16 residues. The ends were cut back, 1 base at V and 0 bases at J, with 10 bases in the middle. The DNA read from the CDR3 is TGTGCCAGTAGTATAGCGAGCAGGCGCTCTGGAAACACC. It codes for CASSIASRRSGNT. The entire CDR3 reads CASSIASRRSGNTIYF.

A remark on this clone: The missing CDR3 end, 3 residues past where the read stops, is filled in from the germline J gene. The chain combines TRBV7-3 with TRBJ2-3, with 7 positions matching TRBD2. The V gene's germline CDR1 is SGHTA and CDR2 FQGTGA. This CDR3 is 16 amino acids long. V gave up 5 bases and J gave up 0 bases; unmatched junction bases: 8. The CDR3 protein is CASSRLAVLSTDTQYF. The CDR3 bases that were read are TGTGCCAGCAGCCGTCTAGCGGTCCTGAGCACAGATACG.

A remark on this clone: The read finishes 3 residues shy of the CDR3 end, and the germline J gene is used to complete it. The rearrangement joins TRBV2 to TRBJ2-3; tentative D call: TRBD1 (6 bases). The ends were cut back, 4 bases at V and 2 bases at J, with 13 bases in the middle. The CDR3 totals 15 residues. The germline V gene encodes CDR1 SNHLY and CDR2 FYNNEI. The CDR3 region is CASSANGQHTDTQYF. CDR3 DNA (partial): TGTGCCAGCAGTGCAAACGGACAGCACACAGATACG.

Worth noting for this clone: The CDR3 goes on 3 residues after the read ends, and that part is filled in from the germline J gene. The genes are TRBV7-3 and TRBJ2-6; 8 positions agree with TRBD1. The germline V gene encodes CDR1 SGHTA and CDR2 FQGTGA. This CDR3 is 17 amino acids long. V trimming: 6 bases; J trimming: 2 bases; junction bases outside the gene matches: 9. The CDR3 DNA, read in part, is TGTGCCAGCAGTCGGGCAGGGGGCAGGGCTGGGGCCAACGTC. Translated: CASSRAGGRAGANV. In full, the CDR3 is CASSRAGGRAGANVLTF. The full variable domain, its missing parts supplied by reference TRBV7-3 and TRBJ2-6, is GAGVSQTPSNKVTEKGKYVELRCDPISGHTALYWYRQSLGQGPEFLIYFQGTGAADDSGLPNDRFFAVRPEGSVSTLKIQRTERGDSAVYLCASSRAGGRAGANVLTFGAGSRLTVL.

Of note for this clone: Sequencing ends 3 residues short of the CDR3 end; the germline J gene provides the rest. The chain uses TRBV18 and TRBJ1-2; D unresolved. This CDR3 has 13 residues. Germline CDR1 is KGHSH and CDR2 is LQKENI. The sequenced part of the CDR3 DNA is TGTGCCAGCTCACCAAAAGGGTCCTACGAC. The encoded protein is CASSPKGSYD. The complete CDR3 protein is CASSPKGSYDYTF.

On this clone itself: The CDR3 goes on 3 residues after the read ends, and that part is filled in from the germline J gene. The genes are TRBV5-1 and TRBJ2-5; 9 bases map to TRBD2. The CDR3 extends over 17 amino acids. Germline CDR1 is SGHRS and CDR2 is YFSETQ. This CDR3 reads CASSLGVAGAQEGTQYF. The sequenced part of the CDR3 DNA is TGCGCCAGCAGCTTGGGAGTAGCGGGGGCGCAGGAAGGTACC.

Incomplete CDR3 DNA: TGTGCCAGCAGCCCGGGGGGCGAG. Amino acids: CASSPGGE. The full CDR3 sequence reads CASSPGGEQYF. The chain joins TRBV5-4 to TRBJ2-7, with 7 bases that match TRBD2. The read terminates 3 residues ahead of where the CDR3 ends, so the germline J gene completes it. V shed 4 bases, J shed 6 bases, and the junction held 1 base outside the gene matches. Looked up from germline, CDR1 is SGHNT and CDR2 is YYREEE (reference sequence). CDR3 size: 11 residues.

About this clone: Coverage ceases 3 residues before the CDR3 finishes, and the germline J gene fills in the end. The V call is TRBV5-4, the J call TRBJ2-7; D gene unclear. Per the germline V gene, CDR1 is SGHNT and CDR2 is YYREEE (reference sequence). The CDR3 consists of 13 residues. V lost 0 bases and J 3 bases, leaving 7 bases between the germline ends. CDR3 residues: CASSLEAGYEQYF. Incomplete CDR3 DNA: TGTGCCAGCAGCTTGGAGGCTGGCTACGAG.

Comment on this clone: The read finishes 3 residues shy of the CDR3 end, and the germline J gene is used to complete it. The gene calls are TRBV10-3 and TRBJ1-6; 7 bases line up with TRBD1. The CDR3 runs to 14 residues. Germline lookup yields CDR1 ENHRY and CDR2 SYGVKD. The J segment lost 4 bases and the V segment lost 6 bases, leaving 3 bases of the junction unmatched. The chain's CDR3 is CAISTGEYNSPLHF. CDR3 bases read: TGTGCCATCAGCACAGGGGAATATAATTCACCC.

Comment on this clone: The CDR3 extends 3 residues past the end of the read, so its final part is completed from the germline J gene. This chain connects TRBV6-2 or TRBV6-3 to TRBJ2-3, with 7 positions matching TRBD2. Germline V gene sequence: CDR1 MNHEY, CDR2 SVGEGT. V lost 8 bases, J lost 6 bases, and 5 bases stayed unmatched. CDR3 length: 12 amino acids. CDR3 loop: CASGRGSDTQYF. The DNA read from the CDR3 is TGTGCCAGCGGCCGCGGGAGTGATACG.

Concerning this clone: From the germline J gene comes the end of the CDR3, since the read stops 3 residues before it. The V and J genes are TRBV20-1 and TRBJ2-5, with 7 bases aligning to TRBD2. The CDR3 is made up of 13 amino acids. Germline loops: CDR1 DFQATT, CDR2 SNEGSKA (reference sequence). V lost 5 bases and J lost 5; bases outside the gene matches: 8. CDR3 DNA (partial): TGCAGTGCTCTCGGACTAGATGGTGAGACC. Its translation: CSALGLDGET. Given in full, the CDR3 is CSALGLDGETQYF.

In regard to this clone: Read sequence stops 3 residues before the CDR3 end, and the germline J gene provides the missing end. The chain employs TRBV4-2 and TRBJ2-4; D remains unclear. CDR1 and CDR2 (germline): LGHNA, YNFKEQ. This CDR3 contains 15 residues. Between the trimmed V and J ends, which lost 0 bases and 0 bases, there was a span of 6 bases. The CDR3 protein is CASSQERLAKNIQYF. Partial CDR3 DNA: TGTGCCAGCAGCCAAGAGCGGTTAGCCAAAAACATT.

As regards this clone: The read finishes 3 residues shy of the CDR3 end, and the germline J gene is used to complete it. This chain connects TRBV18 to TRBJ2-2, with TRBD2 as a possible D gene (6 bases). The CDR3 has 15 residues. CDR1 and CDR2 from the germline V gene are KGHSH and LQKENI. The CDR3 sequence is CASSGGRTGANVLFF. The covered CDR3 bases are TGTGCCAGCTCGGGGGGAAGAACTGGGGCCAACGTG.

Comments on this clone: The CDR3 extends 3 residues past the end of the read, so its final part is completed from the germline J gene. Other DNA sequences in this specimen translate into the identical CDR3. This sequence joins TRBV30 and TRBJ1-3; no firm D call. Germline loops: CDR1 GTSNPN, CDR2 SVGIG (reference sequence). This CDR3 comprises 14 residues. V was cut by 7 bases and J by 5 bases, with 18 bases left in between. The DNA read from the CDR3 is TGTGCCTCCGCCCCGGGTAGGCTAAGAAACACC. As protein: CASAPGRLRNT. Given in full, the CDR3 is CASAPGRLRNTIYF.

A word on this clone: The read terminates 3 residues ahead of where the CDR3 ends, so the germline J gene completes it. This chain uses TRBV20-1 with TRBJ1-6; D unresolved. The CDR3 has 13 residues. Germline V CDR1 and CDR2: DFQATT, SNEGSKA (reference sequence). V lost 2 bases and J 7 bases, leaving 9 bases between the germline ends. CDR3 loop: CSARSQSNSPLHF. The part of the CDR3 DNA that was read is TGCAGTGCTAGAAGTCAGTCGAATTCACCC.

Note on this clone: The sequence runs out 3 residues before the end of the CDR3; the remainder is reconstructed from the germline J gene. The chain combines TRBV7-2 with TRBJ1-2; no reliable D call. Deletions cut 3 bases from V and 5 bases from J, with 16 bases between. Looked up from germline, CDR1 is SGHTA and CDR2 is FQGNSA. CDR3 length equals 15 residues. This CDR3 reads CASSFTWSGVYGYTF. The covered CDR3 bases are TGTGCCAGCAGCTTTACATGGTCGGGTGTTTATGGC. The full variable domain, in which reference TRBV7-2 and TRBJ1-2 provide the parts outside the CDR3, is GAGVSQSPSNKVTEKGKDVELRCDPISGHTALYWYRQSLGQGLEFLIYFQGNSAPDKSGLPSDRFSAERTGGSVSTLTIQRTQQEDSAVYLCASSFTWSGVYGYTFGSGTRLTVV.

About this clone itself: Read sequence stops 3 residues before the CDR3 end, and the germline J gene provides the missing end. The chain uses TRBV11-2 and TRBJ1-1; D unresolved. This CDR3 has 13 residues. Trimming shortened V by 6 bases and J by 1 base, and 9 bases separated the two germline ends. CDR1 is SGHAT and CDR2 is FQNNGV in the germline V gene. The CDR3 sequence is CASRFTANTEAFF. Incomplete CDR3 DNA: TGTGCCAGCAGGTTTACAGCGAACACTGAA.

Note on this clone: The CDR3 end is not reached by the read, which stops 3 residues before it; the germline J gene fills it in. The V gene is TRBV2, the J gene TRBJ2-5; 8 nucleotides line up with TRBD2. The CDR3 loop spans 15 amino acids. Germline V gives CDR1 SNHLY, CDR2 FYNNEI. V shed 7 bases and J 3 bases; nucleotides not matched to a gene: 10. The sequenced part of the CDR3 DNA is TGTGCCAGCAAACGAGCCGGGAGGGGGAAAGAGACC. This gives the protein CASKRAGRGKET. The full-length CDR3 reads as CASKRAGRGKETQYF.

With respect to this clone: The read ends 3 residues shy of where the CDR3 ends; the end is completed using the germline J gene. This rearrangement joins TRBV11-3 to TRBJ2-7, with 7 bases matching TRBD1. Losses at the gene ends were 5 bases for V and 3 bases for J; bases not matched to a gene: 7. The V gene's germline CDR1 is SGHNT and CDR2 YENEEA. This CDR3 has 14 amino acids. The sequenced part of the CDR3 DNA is TGTGCCAGCAGCCTCTACGGGGACAGCTACGAG. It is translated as CASSLYGDSYE. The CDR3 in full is CASSLYGDSYEQYF.

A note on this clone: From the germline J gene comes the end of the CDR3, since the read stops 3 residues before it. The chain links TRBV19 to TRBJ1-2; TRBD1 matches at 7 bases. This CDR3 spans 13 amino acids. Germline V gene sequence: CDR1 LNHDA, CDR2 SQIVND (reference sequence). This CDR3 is CAAGKRGPGGYTF. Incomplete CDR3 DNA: TGTGCCGCCGGGAAGAGGGGGCCTGGGGGC.

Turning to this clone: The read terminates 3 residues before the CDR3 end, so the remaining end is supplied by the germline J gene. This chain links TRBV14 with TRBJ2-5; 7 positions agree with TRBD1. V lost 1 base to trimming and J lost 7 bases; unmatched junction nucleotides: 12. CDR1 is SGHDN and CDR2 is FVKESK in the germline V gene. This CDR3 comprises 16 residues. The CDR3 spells CASSQVVTTGSGTQYF. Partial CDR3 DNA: TGTGCCAGCAGCCAAGTGGTAACGACAGGGTCGGGGACC.